One sample yielded the 32 T cell receptor beta chains listed below, sequenced in a study of T cells in Graves' hyperthyroidism and ophthalmopathy. Amplification of TCR beta CDR3 regions used RNA as the template. TCR CDR3 regions were first amplified by RT-PCR with HTBI primers. MiXCR was run by TCRdb on the multiplex PCR reads, yielding one entry per CDR3 protein. The sample holds about 160,000 distinct CDR3 sequences, 9.4% seen once. The specimen sequenced was blood. The receptors were sampled from a woman aged 18-35 years with Graves' hyperthyroidism that later progressed to Graves' ophthalmopathy.

This chain links TRBV9 with TRBJ2-1; TRBD2 aligns across 7 bases. After removal of 0 bases from V and 8 bases from J, the junction contained 11 bases not matched to a gene. The CDR3 contains 16 residues. Germline values: CDR1 SGDLS, CDR2 YYNGEE. DNA of the CDR3: TGTGCCAGCAGCGTAGAAGGACTAGACAACAATGATGAGCAGTTCTTC. It encodes CASSVEGLDNNDEQFF.

This clonotype has ten or more counts. The chain has TRBV30 and TRBJ2-1; the D gene could be TRBD1 or TRBD2 (5 bases each). The V end was cut by 6 bases, the J end by 4 bases, with 13 bases between. The CDR3 runs to 13 residues. CDR1 is GTSNPN, CDR2 SVGIG, per germline (reference sequence). CDR3 coding DNA: TGTGCCTGCCCCGGGACCGTTTACAATGAGCAGTTCTTC. As protein: CACPGTVYNEQFF.

This sequence joins TRBV19 and TRBJ1-5; D ambiguous. V lost 7 bases, J lost 1 base, and 11 bases lay in between. Per the germline V gene, CDR1 is LNHDA and CDR2 is SQIVND (reference sequence). The CDR3 is 14 amino acids. The CDR3 spells CASNVGISNQPQHF. CDR3 nucleotides: TGTGCCAGTAATGTGGGGATAAGCAATCAGCCCCAGCATTTT.

The chain is built from TRBV19 and TRBJ2-1, with D possibly matching TRBD2 (6 bases). CDR3 length: 14 residues. V lost 4 bases to trimming and J lost 4 bases, with 11 bases between them. The germline gives CDR1 LNHDA, CDR2 SQIVND (reference sequence). The CDR3 nucleotides are TGTGCCAGTAGTAGGGCGGGGCTATACAATGAGCAGTTCTTC. The encoded protein is CASSRAGLYNEQFF.

This clonotype has more than one count but fewer than ten. Since a much larger clone is just one base distant, this may be a read error. The chain joins TRBV6-2 or TRBV6-3 to TRBJ2-5, with 7 bases aligning to TRBD1. Per germline, CDR1 MNHEY and CDR2 SVGEGT. The CDR3 sequence is 16 residues long. Trimming removed 4 bases from V and 2 bases from J; junction bases left unmatched: 10. The CDR3 DNA reads as TGTGCCAGCAGTTTTCTGAGGGACAGCTTTCAAGAGACCCAGTACTTC. Protein product: CASSFLRDSFQETQYF.

There are many counts of this clonotype. The chain recombines TRBV20-1 with TRBJ2-3, with 8 bases matching TRBD2. The junction had 9 bases not matched to a gene; V was cut back by 0 bases and J by 1 base. Germline V gene data show CDR1 as DFQATT and CDR2 as SNEGSKA (reference sequence). The CDR3 runs to 17 residues. The CDR3 is CSARDLMRGARTDTQYF. CDR3 in DNA: TGCAGTGCTAGAGATCTAATGCGGGGGGCCCGCACAGATACGCAGTATTTT.

This clonotype was seen many times. The V call is TRBV30, the J call TRBJ1-2; D is unclear. This CDR3 spans 12 amino acids. CDR1 is GTSNPN and CDR2 is SVGIG in the germline V gene (reference sequence). V dropped 4 bases and J dropped 3 bases, with 9 bases sitting between them. CDR3 nucleotides: TGTGCCTGGAATAGAGCGGACTATGGCTACACCTTC. This translates into CAWNRADYGYTF. Full variable domain (outside the CDR3, taken from reference TRBV30 and TRBJ1-2): SQTIHQWPATLVQPVGSPLSLECTVEGTSNPNLYWYRQAAGRGLQLLFYSVGIGQISSEVPQNLSASRPQDRQFILSSKKLLLSDSGFYLCAWNRADYGYTFGSGTRLTVV.

J is TRBJ2-7 and V is TRBV5-4; maybe TRBD1 (6 bases). CDR3 length: 13 residues. Germline CDR1 SGHNT, CDR2 YYREEE (reference sequence). Trimming stripped 3 bases from V and 2 bases from J, with 9 bases between. CDR3 loop: CASSSGDAYEQYF. In DNA, the CDR3 is TGTGCCAGCAGCTCAGGGGATGCCTACGAGCAGTACTTC.

This clonotype was detected ten times or more. The V gene is TRBV9, the J gene TRBJ2-7, with 8 bases lining up with TRBD1. The CDR3 spans 14 residues. Germline lookup yields CDR1 SGDLS and CDR2 YYNGEE. V was clipped by 3 bases and J by 3 bases; unmatched bases: 5. The CDR3 bases are TGTGCCAGCAGCGGGACCGGGACAGGCTACGAGCAGTACTTC. It encodes CASSGTGTGYEQYF.

The gene calls are TRBV9 and TRBJ2-5; the D gene is possibly TRBD2 (6 bases). CDR1 and CDR2 from the germline V gene are SGDLS and YYNGEE. Trimming removed 0 bases at V and 1 base at J, with 7 bases between. This CDR3 region has 14 residues. The CDR3 DNA sequence: TGTGCCAGCAGCGTAGTGGGGGGCCAAGAGACCCAGTACTTC. It yields the protein CASSVVGGQETQYF.

This clonotype was observed many times. The V call is TRBV6-1, the J call TRBJ2-7; TRBD2 agrees at 10 bases. The V gene end was trimmed by 5 bases and the J gene end by 4 bases; junction bases not matched to a gene: 14. CDR1 is MNHNS and CDR2 is SASEGT in the germline V gene. The CDR3 contains 17 residues. The CDR3 protein is CASSTPREASGSYEQYF. The CDR3 DNA is TGTGCCAGCAGTACCCCACGGGAGGCTAGCGGGAGTTACGAGCAGTACTTC.

The rearrangement uses TRBV3-1 and TRBJ1-6; possibly TRBD1 for D (5 bases). Germline V CDR1 and CDR2: LGHDT, YNNKEL (reference sequence). The CDR3 is made up of 20 amino acids. Trimming took off 1 base at V and 3 bases at J, with 22 bases between the two ends. This CDR3 reads CASSQGTMGEPGIYNSPLHF. The CDR3 DNA reads as TGTGCCAGCAGCCAAGGTACGATGGGGGAACCGGGAATCTATAATTCACCCCTCCACTTT. The full variable domain, rest sourced from reference TRBV3-1 and TRBJ1-6, is DTAVSQTPKYLVTQMGNDKSIKCEQNLGHDTMYWYKQDSKKFLKIMFSYNNKELIINETVPNRFSPKSPDKAHLNLHINSLELGDSAVYFCASSQGTMGEPGIYNSPLHFGNGTRLTVT.

This clonotype was counted at least ten times. V and J are TRBV6-2 or TRBV6-3 and TRBJ1-3; the D gene is possibly TRBD1 (6 bases). CDR3 length: 16 amino acids. Germline CDR1 reads MNHEY; CDR2 reads SVGEGT. V was pared by 2 bases and J by 3 bases, with 14 bases between. The CDR3 loop is CASSYTGTSIGNTIYF. The CDR3 DNA sequence: TGTGCCAGCAGTTACACCGGGACAAGCATTGGAAACACCATATATTTT.

The chain recombines TRBV4-1 with TRBJ2-7; D could derive from TRBD1 or TRBD2 (5 bases each). Germline V gene data show CDR1 as MGHRA and CDR2 as YSYEKL. Trimming stripped 5 bases from V and 2 bases from J, with 16 bases between. The CDR3 length is 15 residues. CDR3 in amino acids: CASSSRDAGPYEQYF. The CDR3 region has the DNA TGCGCCAGCAGCTCCCGGGACGCAGGGCCCTACGAGCAGTACTTC.

This clonotype was seen at least ten times. The V call is TRBV12-3 or TRBV12-4, the J call TRBJ1-5; D is undetermined. The ends were cut back, 5 bases at V and 2 bases at J, with 22 bases in the middle. The CDR3 contains 18 residues. CDR3 protein: CASSLTLYGEGRNQPQHF. CDR3 in DNA: TGTGCCAGCAGTCTCACACTCTACGGGGAGGGCCGCAATCAGCCCCAGCATTTT.

This clonotype was seen repeatedly, ten times or more. V gene TRBV27 combines with J gene TRBJ2-7; D remains unclear. Trimming pared 5 bases from V and 7 bases from J, leaving 15 bases between. Germline CDR1 MNHEY, CDR2 SMNVEV (reference sequence). The CDR3 sequence is 13 residues long. The CDR3 region is CASSPQVVGEQYF. The CDR3 DNA sequence: TGTGCCAGCAGTCCCCAGGTGGTAGGGGAGCAGTACTTC.

In this sample, this clonotype turned up many times. The genes are TRBV19 and TRBJ1-2; 10 bases map to TRBD1. The CDR3 runs to 13 residues. From germline, CDR1 is LNHDA and CDR2 SQIVND (reference sequence). After removal of 3 bases from V and 8 bases from J, the junction contained 3 bases not matched to a gene. The CDR3, as DNA: TGTGCCAGTAGTATTGGGACAGGGGTAGGCTACACCTTC. This translates into CASSIGTGVGYTF.

At least ten counts were recorded for this clonotype. CDR3 bases: TGTGCCAGCAGTCGCAGGGGGATGAATAGCAATCAGCCCCAGCATTTT. It specifies CASSRRGMNSNQPQHF. V gene TRBV28 combines with J gene TRBJ1-5; the match to TRBD1 covers 7 bases. With 5 bases clipped from V and 0 bases from J, the junction kept 7 bases outside the gene matches. The germline V gene has CDR1 MDHEN and CDR2 SYDVKM. The CDR3 has 16 residues. Full variable domain (missing parts from reference TRBV28 and TRBJ1-5): DVKVTQSSRYLVKRTGEKVFLECVQDMDHENMFWYRQDPGLGLRLIYFSYDVKMKEKGDIPEGYSVSREKKERFSLILESASTNQTSMYLCASSRRGMNSNQPQHFGDGTRLSIL.

This clonotype has ten or more counts. V usage is TRBV6-1 and J usage is TRBJ2-7, with 9 bases fitting TRBD2. The CDR3 is 14 amino acids. From germline, CDR1 is MNHNS and CDR2 SASEGT. V was pared by 7 bases and J by 3 bases, with 7 bases of the junction left unmatched. CDR3 nucleotide sequence: TGTGCCAGCATTCGTAATAGCGGGAGCTACGAGCAGTACTTC. As protein: CASIRNSGSYEQYF.

This clonotype appeared many times. This sequence joins TRBV27 and TRBJ2-1; D not certain. The CDR3 runs to 13 residues. Trimming took 2 bases from V and 7 from J, leaving 9 bases between them. Looked up from germline, CDR1 is MNHEY and CDR2 is SMNVEV (reference sequence). The CDR3 DNA sequence: TGTGCCAGCAGTTTAGGTGTTTCGAATGAGCAGTTCTTC. This encodes CASSLGVSNEQFF.

This clonotype came up many times. This chain joins TRBV28 and TRBJ2-7, with D tentatively TRBD1 (6 bases). Deletions cut 7 bases from V and 3 bases from J, with 22 bases between. This CDR3 contains 16 residues. Germline V gene sequence: CDR1 MDHEN, CDR2 SYDVKM. The CDR3 DNA reads as TGTGCCAGCAATCCAACCGGGACAAGGTATTTCTACGAGCAGTACTTC. Translation: CASNPTGTRYFYEQYF.

Ten or more counts support this clonotype. The rearrangement uses TRBV2 and TRBJ2-7; D is unclear. The CDR3 is 11 amino acids. CDR1 and CDR2 from the germline V gene are SNHLY and FYNNEI. Between the trimmed V and J ends, which lost 7 bases and 3 bases, there was a span of 7 bases. The CDR3 is CASIAGYEQYF. The DNA of the CDR3 is TGTGCCAGCATAGCCGGCTACGAGCAGTACTTC.

This clonotype was recorded many times. The chain employs TRBV11-3 and TRBJ2-2; D not resolved. The CDR3 extends over 14 amino acids. Trimming took 4 bases from V and 6 from J, leaving 12 bases between them. Germline values: CDR1 SGHNT, CDR2 YENEEA. CDR3: CASSSDPSAGELFF. The CDR3 DNA is TGTGCCAGCAGCTCGGACCCGTCCGCCGGGGAGCTGTTTTTT.

This clonotype was counted between two and nine times. V usage is TRBV19 and J usage is TRBJ2-7; D might be TRBD1 (5 bases). CDR1 LNHDA and CDR2 SQIVND come from the germline V gene (reference sequence). Between the trimmed V and J ends, which lost 3 bases and 2 bases, there was a span of 11 bases. This CDR3 spans 14 amino acids. In DNA form, the CDR3 reads TGTGCCAGTAGTATGACAGATGTAACCTACGAGCAGTACTTC. It codes for CASSMTDVTYEQYF.

This clonotype was seen more than once but under ten times. V and J are TRBV20-1 and TRBJ1-4; no reliable D call. The CDR3 totals 14 residues. CDR1 is DFQATT and CDR2 is SNEGSKA in the germline V gene (reference sequence). V shed 1 base and J shed 0 bases, with 6 bases lying between them. CDR3 residues: CSARASATNEKLFF. DNA for the CDR3: TGCAGTGCTAGAGCGTCAGCAACTAATGAAAAACTGTTTTTT.

This clonotype has more than one count but fewer than ten. This chain joins TRBV3-1 and TRBJ1-6; no definite D call. The CDR3 loop spans 15 amino acids. Germline V gives CDR1 LGHDT, CDR2 YNNKEL (reference sequence). Trimming removed 0 bases at V and 6 bases at J, with 9 bases between. The CDR3: CASSQDSASNSPLHF. CDR3 nucleotide sequence: TGTGCCAGCAGCCAAGACTCAGCGAGTAATTCACCCCTCCACTTT.

This clonotype was detected ten times or more. The chain links TRBV19 to TRBJ1-2, with D possibly being TRBD1 (5 bases). The CDR3 extends over 13 amino acids. Trimming took 3 bases from V and 5 from J, leaving 10 bases between them. Germline loops: CDR1 LNHDA, CDR2 SQIVND (reference sequence). The DNA of the CDR3 is TGTGCCAGTAGTATCCAGGGAGGGTATGGCTACACCTTC. Residues: CASSIQGGYGYTF.

J is TRBJ1-1 and V is TRBV4-2, with TRBD1 as a possible D gene (5 bases). Between the trimmed V and J ends, which lost 0 bases and 4 bases, there was a span of 12 bases. CDR3 length: 15 residues. The germline V gene has CDR1 LGHNA and CDR2 YNFKEQ. The CDR3 bases are TGTGCCAGCAGCCAAGATGTAGGGGAAGCCACTGAAGCTTTCTTT. This codes for CASSQDVGEATEAFF.

This clonotype occurred many times. V is TRBV11-3 and J is TRBJ2-2; 10 nucleotides line up with TRBD2. The CDR3 extends over 16 amino acids. Trimming at V came to 5 bases and at J to 0 bases, leaving 3 bases not matched to a gene. Germline V gene sequence: CDR1 SGHNT, CDR2 YENEEA. CDR3 coding DNA: TGTGCCAGCAGCATTAGCGGGGGGTCGAACACCGGGGAGCTGTTTTTT. Residues: CASSISGGSNTGELFF. The whole variable domain, remainder taken from reference TRBV11-3 and TRBJ2-2, is EAGVVQSPRYKIIEKKQPVAFWCNPISGHNTLYWYLQNLGQGPELLIRYENEEAVDDSQLPKDRFSAERLKGVDSTLKIQPAELGDSAVYLCASSISGGSNTGELFFGEGSRLTVL.

The rearrangement uses TRBV20-1 and TRBJ2-5; D is tentatively TRBD1 or TRBD2 (5 bases each). Trimming pared 6 bases from V and 7 bases from J, leaving 12 bases between. Germline V gene sequence: CDR1 DFQATT, CDR2 SNEGSKA (reference sequence). The CDR3 spans 11 residues. CDR3 coding DNA: TGCAGTGCATCTCGGGGCCTGACCCAGTACTTC. The encoded protein is CSASRGLTQYF.

In its sample, this clonotype was seen many times. DNA of the CDR3: TGCGCCAGCAGCCAAATGGCGGCTGGCTACAATGAGCAGTTCTTC. Amino acid sequence: CASSQMAAGYNEQFF. The rearrangement uses TRBV5-1 and TRBJ2-1; D ambiguous. V lost 4 bases and J lost 3, with 14 bases in between. Germline V CDR1 and CDR2: SGHRS, YFSETQ. This CDR3 contains 15 residues.

This clonotype appeared many times. This chain uses TRBV11-1 with TRBJ1-6; no clear D. The germline CDR1 and CDR2 sequences are SGHAT and FQDESV (reference sequence). Trimming took off 2 bases at V and 13 bases at J, with 15 bases between the two ends. The length of the CDR3 is 14 residues. The CDR3 nucleotides are TGTGCCAGCAGCTTATCACGACCCTGGGATCCCCTCCACTTT. The encoded protein is CASSLSRPWDPLHF.